These T cell receptor beta chains were read from a single sample in a study of shared clonotypes between healthy human individuals. The protocol was immunoSEQ multiplex PCR, while the TCRdb copy is restricted to in-frame clones and leaves out a portion. The profile shows roughly 170,000 clones, approximately 70% of them singletons. Sequencing was carried out using memory CD4+ T cells sorted from blood. The receptor set was obtained from a man younger than 45 in good health. The CDR3 runs from the conserved cysteine through the conserved F or W. A D gene is named only where the DNA matches it firmly. Expanded clones are given a class, and other clones once, few, many or no size at all.

d_gene	v_gene	j_gene	abundance	CDR3aa	CDR3nt
TRBD1	TRBV27	TRBJ1-2	few	CASSLATGGLGGYTF	TGTGCCAGCAGTTTAGCAACAGGGGGGCTCGGCGGCTACACCTTC
TRBD1	TRBV28	TRBJ1-3	NA	CASSLTGTGRLGNTIYF	TGTGCCAGCAGCCTAACGGGGACAGGGCGGTTGGGAAACACCATATATTTT
TRBD2	TRBV11-2	TRBJ2-1	NA	CASSPGTSAYNEQFF	TGTGCCAGCAGCCCGGGGACTAGCGCATACAATGAGCAGTTCTTC
TRBD2	TRBV9	TRBJ2-1	NA	CASSVGSSGRDNEQFF	TGTGCCAGCAGCGTAGGTTCTAGCGGGAGGGACAATGAGCAGTTCTTC
TRBD1	TRBV7-2	TRBJ2-6	NA	CASSSRGRGANVLTF	TGTGCCAGCAGCTCCAGGGGGCGAGGGGCCAACGTCCTGACTTTC
NA	TRBV7-9	TRBJ1-1	once	CASSLGVGVGGHMNTEAFF	TGTGCCAGCAGCTTAGGAGTCGGCGTGGGGGGACATATGAACACTGAAGCTTTCTTT
TRBD1	TRBV19	TRBJ2-6	NA	CASRGQGVLSGANVLTF	TGTGCCAGTCGAGGACAGGGGGTACTTTCTGGGGCCAACGTCCTGACTTTC
TRBD2	TRBV7-9	TRBJ2-3	NA	CASSPGLAGHTDTQYF	TGTGCCAGCAGCCCGGGACTAGCGGGCCACACAGATACGCAGTATTTT
NA	TRBV4-2	TRBJ2-3	NA	CASSRVAVGSTDTQYF	TGTGCCAGCAGCCGAGTAGCGGTTGGGAGCACAGATACGCAGTATTTT
NA	TRBV12-5	TRBJ1-1	few	CASGVAGRTTEAFF	TGTGCTAGTGGTGTGGCCGGGCGGACCACTGAAGCTTTCTTT
TRBD2	TRBV30	TRBJ2-1	NA	CAWSGSGRADNEQFF	TGTGCCTGGAGCGGTAGCGGGAGGGCCGACAATGAGCAGTTCTTC
NA	TRBV18	TRBJ2-5	NA	CASSPPGYQETQYF	TGTGCCAGCTCACCACCGGGGTACCAAGAGACCCAGTACTTC
TRBD1	TRBV4-1	TRBJ1-4	NA	CASSQETTGGSEKLFF	TGCGCCAGCAGCCAAGAAACGACAGGGGGCTCTGAAAAACTGTTTTTT
TRBD2	TRBV19	TRBJ2-3	once	CASRGGLAGTDTQYF	TGTGCCAGTAGGGGAGGGCTAGCGGGTACAGATACGCAGTATTTT
NA	TRBV29-1	TRBJ2-6	NA	CSVDAGANVLTF	TGCAGCGTTGACGCTGGGGCCAACGTCCTGACTTTC
NA	TRBV5-4	TRBJ1-4	NA	CASSLAGGQGVEKLFF	TGTGCCAGCAGCTTGGCCGGGGGACAAGGGGTTGAAAAACTGTTTTTT
NA	TRBV6-1	TRBJ2-5	NA	CASTRPGLETQYF	TGTGCCAGCACTCGTCCCGGTTTGGAGACCCAGTACTTC
NA	TRBV4-3	TRBJ2-1	NA	CASSQNIYNEQFF	TGCGCCAGCAGCCAAAATATCTACAATGAGCAGTTCTTC
NA	TRBV5-1	TRBJ2-1	NA	CASSFEGLREQFF	TGCGCCAGCAGCTTTGAAGGGCTCCGAGAGCAGTTCTTC
TRBD1	TRBV7-2	TRBJ1-2	many	CASSNLTGQGYYGYTF	TGTGCCAGCAGCAACCTGACGGGACAGGGGTACTATGGCTACACCTTC
NA	TRBV11-2	TRBJ2-1	once	CASTHNLGINEQFF	TGTGCCAGCACACATAATCTGGGGATCAATGAGCAGTTCTTC
NA	TRBV5-5	TRBJ2-7	NA	CASSLYTASTASKGYF	TGTGCCAGCAGCTTGTATACGGCTTCAACGGCCTCTAAAGGGTACTTC
NA	TRBV20-1	TRBJ2-3	NA	CSAWEDTQYF	TGCAGTGCCTGGGAAGATACGCAGTATTTT